Here is one T cell receptor beta chain with its context. This entry comes from a study of CD8 T cells in Susac syndrome. This CDR3 is 14 amino acids long. V was pared by 2 bases and J by 2 bases, with 12 bases between. Looked up from germline, CDR1 is DFQATT and CDR2 is SNEGSKA (reference sequence). The sequenced target, TCR beta, came from blood CD8+ and CD4+ T cells. The multiple sclerosis control group was made up of treatment-naive patients with stable or active relapsing-remitting disease. The RNA input was about 0.45 to 1 ug, and it was reverse transcribed with random hexamers. The TCR beta CDR3 was amplified by immunoSEQ multiplex PCR across 54 Vbeta, 13 Jbeta. One entry per CDR3 protein, called by TCRdb with MiXCR from the immunoSEQ multiplex PCR reads. Of approximately 230,000 distinct CDR3 sequences detected, 93% appear once; the ten largest clones hold 0.07% to 0.09%.

The sample was CD4+ T cells from PBMCs. The chain couples TRBV20-1 to TRBJ2-5; the D gene is possibly TRBD1 (6 bases). The TCR originated in a human donor with multiple sclerosis. CDR3 in amino acids: CSARHPTGQETQYF. DNA of the CDR3: TGCAGTGCTAGACACCCAACAGGGCAAGAGACCCAGTACTTC.